This T cell receptor beta chain appears in the sequencing data of a study of OX40 agonist ivuxolimab in advanced cancers. About the full investigation: Ivuxolimab was an agonistic, fully human IgG2 monoclonal antibody directed against OX40 (CD134), a costimulatory receptor. In the dose-escalation cohort, 82.7% of patients were male, and the mean age was approximately 60 years, with a range of roughly 20 to 80. The paper describes the monotherapy dose-escalation part (N = 52 patients) of the phase I trial of ivuxolimab. Of the roughly 54 patients in dose escalation, 19 had hepatocellular carcinoma, some 15 had melanoma, 9 had renal cell carcinoma and 9 had head and neck cancer. The purpose of peripheral TCRbeta sequencing was to test whether ivuxolimab changed TCR sequence diversity and led to clonal T-cell expansion. Intravenous ivuxolimab was administered to patients every 2 weeks at six dose levels: 0.01, 0.1, 0.3, 1.5, 3 and 10 mg/kg. Three dose-escalation patients achieved partial responses, one with hepatocellular carcinoma and two with cutaneous melanoma. Prior anti-PD-1, anti-PD-L1 or anti-CTLA-4 therapy was permitted, and checkpoint inhibitors had been received by around 39% of dose-escalation patients. The research as a whole found: In the 0.1-3.0 mg/kg groups, partial responders were among the patients with the lowest normalized peripheral clonal expansion, particularly in CD8+ T cells. Low levels of normalized T-cell clonal expansion were also seen in some nonresponding patients. On average, CD8+ T cells showed more expanded clones than CD4+ T cells after ivuxolimab. At doses of 0.1 to 3.0 mg/kg, clonal expansion of both CD4+ and CD8+ blood T cells was observed from baseline to week 6. The antigen specificity of the peripheral T cells that underwent clonal expansion was not determined.

As concerns this clone: Its recognized antigen is unknown. No much larger clonotype is one base removed from it; base qualities were not supplied.

Spanning cysteine to phenylalanine, the CDR3 consists of 16 amino acids. The kept DNA is CDR3 alone, 48 bases in frame from the first base. CDR1 and CDR2 are drawn from the germline V gene (reference sequence): LNHDA, SQIVND. V was cut back by 7 bases and J by 4 bases, leaving a gap of 22 bases between them. Patients with autoimmune disease history or receiving systemic immunosuppression were excluded from the trial. Peripheral blood for TCR sequencing was collected from all dose cohorts at baseline, on cycle 4 day 1, and on cycle 7 day 1. The samples were drawn from a first-in-human, open-label, multicenter phase I dose-escalation trial of ivuxolimab. Adults with locally advanced or metastatic melanoma, renal cell carcinoma, hepatocellular carcinoma or head and neck squamous cell carcinoma were enrolled in the trial. Before TCR sequencing, CD4+ and CD8+ T cells were separately sorted from peripheral blood.

Genomic DNA was isolated from the sorted cells so that the TCRbeta CDR3 region could be sequenced. The immunoSEQ Assay was used to sequence the TCRbeta CDR3 regions. In TCRdb, the immuneACCESS table is reduced to in-frame sequences with V and J assigned. These tables do not hold every clone; where another copy was compared, an unresolved V gene accounts for under half, and the others remain unexplained. The sample profile shows 65,000 to 75,000 clones; around 83% of them were found once. The ten largest clones represent about 7% of the sample. The sequencing used CD4+ or CD8+ T cells sorted from blood, collected in a trial of the OX40 agonist ivuxolimab. This receptor was obtained from an adult with an advanced solid tumor such as melanoma, head and neck, liver or kidney cancer. This chain is built from TRBV19 and TRBJ1-2, with the D gene uncertain. This receptor has the CDR3 CASTPRKAGRPYGYTF. The nucleotide sequence is TGTGCCAGTACCCCAAGAAAAGCCGGGAGGCCCTATGGCTACACCTTC.